These 3 T cell receptor beta chains were all obtained from the same sample, sequenced in a study of shared clonotypes between healthy human individuals. Generated by immunoSEQ multiplex PCR, the TCRdb table keeps only in-frame clones and is missing some. The table has some 2,400,000 clones, around 95% seen once. Sequenced: naive CD4+ T cells sorted from blood. As to subset: CD45RA+ positively selected. The receptors derive from a man younger than 35 in good health.

This clone is a singleton in its sample. This sequence joins TRBV14 and TRBJ2-1; D uncertain. The CDR3 consists of 16 residues. CDR1 is SGHDN and CDR2 is FVKESK in the germline V gene. Trimming left V 4 bases short and J 4 bases short, with 17 bases between. The CDR3 sequence is CASSPSGRVIYNEQFF. DNA of the CDR3: TGTGCCAGCAGCCCCTCCGGACGAGTAATTTACAATGAGCAGTTCTTC.

The chain is built from TRBV30 and TRBJ2-7, with 10 nucleotides matching TRBD2. V gave up 4 bases and J gave up 5 bases; unmatched junction bases: 20. Germline CDR1 reads GTSNPN; CDR2 reads SVGIG (reference sequence). The CDR3 runs to 18 residues. In DNA, the CDR3 is TGTGCCTGGAATACCCCAGCGGGAGGGCCAGTCGGACTACACGAGCAGTACTTC. This codes for CAWNTPAGGPVGLHEQYF.

The chain employs TRBV5-1 and TRBJ1-2; D gene uncertain. The CDR3 extends over 13 amino acids. Per germline, CDR1 SGHRS and CDR2 YFSETQ. The V and J ends lost 4 bases and 2 bases respectively, with 9 bases between them. The CDR3 loop is CASSHGQNYGYTF. In nucleotides, the CDR3 is TGCGCCAGCAGCCACGGGCAGAACTATGGCTACACCTTC.